The present T cell receptor beta chain was sequenced within a study of T cells in Graves' hyperthyroidism and ophthalmopathy. This clonotype was seen ten or more times. Germline V gives CDR1 LGHDT, CDR2 YNNKEL (reference sequence). The CDR3 has 12 residues. Trimming took off 0 bases at V and 11 bases at J, with 10 bases between the two ends. The source material, RNA transcripts, was used to amplify TCR beta CDR3 regions. With the HTBI primer set, the TCR CDR3 went through a first round of RT-PCR. MiXCR, applied by TCRdb to the multiplex PCR reads, yields one record per CDR3 protein. There are hundreds of thousands of distinct CDR3 sequences in the sample; about 15% occur only once, and about an eighth lies in the top ten.

The genes are TRBV3-1 and TRBJ1-1; D uncertain. Source material: blood. This receptor was taken from a woman aged 50 to 60 with Graves' ophthalmopathy. In DNA, the CDR3 is TGTGCCAGCAGCCAAGATCGCGGACCGGCTTTCTTT. Translating it yields CASSQDRGPAFF.